Given below is one TCR beta chain in context. No antigen is known for it. Construction of the TCRbeta library involved unique molecular identifiers. TCRdb used MiXCR to reprocess the PCR reads, holding one entry per CDR3 protein. The top ten clones hold approximately 11% of a sample with 300,000 to 350,000 distinct CDR3 sequences, approximately 23% of them seen once. CDR1 and CDR2 (germline): SGHRS, YFSETQ. Germline trimming cut 3 bases from V and 8 bases from J; bases unmatched to any gene: 4. This CDR3 comprises 13 residues. This entry is derived from a study of T-cell reconstitution after alpha-beta-depleted transplantation in children. Study-wide results and limits: The origin of alpha-beta T cells about two months after transplant was reportedly several hundred expanded graft clones. After one year, T-cell counts and TCRbeta diversity mostly came from new T cells.

This rearrangement joins TRBV5-1 to TRBJ1-4, with 7 positions matching TRBD1. This TCR came from a male patient under 18 who had a stem cell transplant for acute lymphoblastic leukemia, so the T cells may come from the graft donor. The material sequenced was PBMCs, mostly from graft donor cells, taken 180 days after TCRalphabeta/CD19-depleted stem cell transplant. DNA for the CDR3: TGCGCCAGCAGCTCAGGACAGGAAGAAAAACTGTTTTTT. Translated: CASSSGQEEKLFF.